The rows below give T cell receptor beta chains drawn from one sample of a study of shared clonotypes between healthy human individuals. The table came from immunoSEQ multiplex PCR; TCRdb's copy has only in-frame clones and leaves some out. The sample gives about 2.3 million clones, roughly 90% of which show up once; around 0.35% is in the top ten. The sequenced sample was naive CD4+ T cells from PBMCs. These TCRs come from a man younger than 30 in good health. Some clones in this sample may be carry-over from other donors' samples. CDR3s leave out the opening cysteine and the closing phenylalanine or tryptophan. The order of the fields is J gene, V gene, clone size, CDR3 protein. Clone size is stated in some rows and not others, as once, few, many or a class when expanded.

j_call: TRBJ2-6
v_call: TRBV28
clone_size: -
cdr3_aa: ASSSLTGGANVLT

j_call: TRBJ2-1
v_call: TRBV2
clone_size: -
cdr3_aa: ASSELTSGGEQF

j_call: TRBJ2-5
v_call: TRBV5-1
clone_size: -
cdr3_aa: ASSGGTAGSETQY

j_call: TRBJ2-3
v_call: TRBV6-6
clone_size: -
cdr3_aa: ASSYGYTQY

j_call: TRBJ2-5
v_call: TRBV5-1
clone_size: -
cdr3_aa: ASSGGSREWGTQY

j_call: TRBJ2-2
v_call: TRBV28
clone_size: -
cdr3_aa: ASTPGRRTGELF

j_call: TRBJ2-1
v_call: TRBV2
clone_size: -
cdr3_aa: ASGGPASSYNEQF

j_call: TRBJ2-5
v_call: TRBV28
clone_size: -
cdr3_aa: ASEQLETQY

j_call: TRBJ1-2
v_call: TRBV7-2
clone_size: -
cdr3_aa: ASSSGSLGDYGYT

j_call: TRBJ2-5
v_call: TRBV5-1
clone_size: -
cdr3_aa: ASALIGSVGETQY

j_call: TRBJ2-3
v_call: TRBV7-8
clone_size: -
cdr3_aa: ASSLKQGAYTDTQY

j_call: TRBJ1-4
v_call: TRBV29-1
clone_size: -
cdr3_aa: SVKMRGTHEKLF

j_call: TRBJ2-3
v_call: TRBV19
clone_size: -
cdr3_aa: ASSPRGSGMISTDTQY

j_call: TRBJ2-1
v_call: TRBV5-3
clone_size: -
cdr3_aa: ARSLVPPVVVYNEQF

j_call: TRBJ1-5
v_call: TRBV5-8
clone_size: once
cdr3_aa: ASSRGTGGHYSNQPQH

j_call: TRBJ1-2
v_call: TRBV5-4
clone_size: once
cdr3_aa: ASSFDSGLVGYT

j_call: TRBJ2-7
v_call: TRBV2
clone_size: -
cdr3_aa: ASSDQGVSYEQY

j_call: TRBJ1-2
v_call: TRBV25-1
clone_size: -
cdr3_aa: ASSGSDRLPLWGYT

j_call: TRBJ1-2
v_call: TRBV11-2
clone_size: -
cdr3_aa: ASSSGTGVNYGYT

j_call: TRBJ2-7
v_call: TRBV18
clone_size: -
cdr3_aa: ASTRGSSYEQY

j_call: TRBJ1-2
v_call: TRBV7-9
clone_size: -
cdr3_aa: ASSLAMGIYGYT

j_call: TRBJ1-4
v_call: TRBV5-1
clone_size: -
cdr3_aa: ASSSGFGTGNEKLF

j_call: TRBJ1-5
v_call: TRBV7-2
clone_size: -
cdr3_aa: ASSLAQPHRGWYSNQPQH

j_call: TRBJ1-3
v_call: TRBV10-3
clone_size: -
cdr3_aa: AIQWVSGNTIY

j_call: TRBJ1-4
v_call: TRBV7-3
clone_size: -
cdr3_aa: ASSLITGGANEKLF

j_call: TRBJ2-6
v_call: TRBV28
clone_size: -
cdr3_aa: AGGQGTGANVLT

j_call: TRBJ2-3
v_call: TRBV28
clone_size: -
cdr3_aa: ASSSLAGVTDTQY

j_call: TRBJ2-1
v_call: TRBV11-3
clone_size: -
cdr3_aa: ASSLGQGLNEQF

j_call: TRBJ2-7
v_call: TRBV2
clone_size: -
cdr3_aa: ASSERQGKTYEQY

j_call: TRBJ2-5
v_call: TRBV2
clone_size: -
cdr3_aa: ASQRRAPTSVETQY

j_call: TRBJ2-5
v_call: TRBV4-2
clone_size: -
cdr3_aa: ASSQEPAGETQY

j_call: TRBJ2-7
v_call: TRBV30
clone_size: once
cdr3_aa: AWSDTANEQY

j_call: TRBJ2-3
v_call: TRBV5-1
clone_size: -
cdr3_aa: ASSFEGSYTDTQY

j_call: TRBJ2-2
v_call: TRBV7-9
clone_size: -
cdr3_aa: ASRRNRDSGELF

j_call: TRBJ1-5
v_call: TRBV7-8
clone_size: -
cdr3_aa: ASSRARNQPQH

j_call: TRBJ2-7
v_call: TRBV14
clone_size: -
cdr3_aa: ASSQSTSYEQY

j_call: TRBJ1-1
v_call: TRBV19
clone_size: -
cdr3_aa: ASRTYGGMNTEAF

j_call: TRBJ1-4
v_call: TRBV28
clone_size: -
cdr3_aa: ASSSPEKLF

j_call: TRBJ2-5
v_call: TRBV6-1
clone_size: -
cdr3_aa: ASSLETEIKTQY

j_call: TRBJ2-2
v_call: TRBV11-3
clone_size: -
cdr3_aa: ASSLLTNTGELF

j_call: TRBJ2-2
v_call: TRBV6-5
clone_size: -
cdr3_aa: ASSYGDRMTGELF

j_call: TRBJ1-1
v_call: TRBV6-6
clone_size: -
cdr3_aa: ASSYWGGDTEAF

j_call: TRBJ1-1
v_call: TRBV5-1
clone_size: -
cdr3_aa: ASSFSGGMGTEAF

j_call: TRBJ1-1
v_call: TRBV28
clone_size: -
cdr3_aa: ASNLWGAEAF

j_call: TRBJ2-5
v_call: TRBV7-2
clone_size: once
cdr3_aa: ASRANGLVAQY

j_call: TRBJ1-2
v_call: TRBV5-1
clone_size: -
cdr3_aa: ASSLAPTGGPNYGYT

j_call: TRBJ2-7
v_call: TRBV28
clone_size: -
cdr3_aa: ASSSTPSYEQY

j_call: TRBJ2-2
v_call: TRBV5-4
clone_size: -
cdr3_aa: ASSFSRHTGELF